This T cell receptor (beta chain) emerged from a study of cytomegalovirus exposure and HLA in healthy donors. The study's findings and limits: The authors later found HLA-associated TCR beta chains more clonally expanded than equally common others. There were over 150 TCR beta chains listed as cytomegalovirus-associated. Most TCR beta V segments were productive about 87% or about 30% of the time in an earlier analysis.

Germline V gene data show CDR1 as SGHTA and CDR2 as FQGTGA. The CDR3 covers 13 residues. V lost 4 bases to trimming and J lost 4 bases, with 10 bases between them. PCR involved 60 Vbeta and 13 Jbeta primers. Repertoires were generated with immunoSEQ multiplex PCR, while TCRdb's copy carries only in-frame clones and drops some. This table has 130,000 or so clones, around three quarters appearing once. Regarding this clone: Its antigen is not known.

The sequenced sample consisted of PBMCs. The TCR was taken from a man between 18 and 29 years old in good health and CMV-seropositive. The chain is built from TRBV7-3 and TRBJ1-1; D not certain. The CDR3 region is CASSSFSGTEAFF. CDR3 coding DNA: TGTGCCAGCAGCTCTTTCAGTGGCACTGAAGCTTTCTTT.